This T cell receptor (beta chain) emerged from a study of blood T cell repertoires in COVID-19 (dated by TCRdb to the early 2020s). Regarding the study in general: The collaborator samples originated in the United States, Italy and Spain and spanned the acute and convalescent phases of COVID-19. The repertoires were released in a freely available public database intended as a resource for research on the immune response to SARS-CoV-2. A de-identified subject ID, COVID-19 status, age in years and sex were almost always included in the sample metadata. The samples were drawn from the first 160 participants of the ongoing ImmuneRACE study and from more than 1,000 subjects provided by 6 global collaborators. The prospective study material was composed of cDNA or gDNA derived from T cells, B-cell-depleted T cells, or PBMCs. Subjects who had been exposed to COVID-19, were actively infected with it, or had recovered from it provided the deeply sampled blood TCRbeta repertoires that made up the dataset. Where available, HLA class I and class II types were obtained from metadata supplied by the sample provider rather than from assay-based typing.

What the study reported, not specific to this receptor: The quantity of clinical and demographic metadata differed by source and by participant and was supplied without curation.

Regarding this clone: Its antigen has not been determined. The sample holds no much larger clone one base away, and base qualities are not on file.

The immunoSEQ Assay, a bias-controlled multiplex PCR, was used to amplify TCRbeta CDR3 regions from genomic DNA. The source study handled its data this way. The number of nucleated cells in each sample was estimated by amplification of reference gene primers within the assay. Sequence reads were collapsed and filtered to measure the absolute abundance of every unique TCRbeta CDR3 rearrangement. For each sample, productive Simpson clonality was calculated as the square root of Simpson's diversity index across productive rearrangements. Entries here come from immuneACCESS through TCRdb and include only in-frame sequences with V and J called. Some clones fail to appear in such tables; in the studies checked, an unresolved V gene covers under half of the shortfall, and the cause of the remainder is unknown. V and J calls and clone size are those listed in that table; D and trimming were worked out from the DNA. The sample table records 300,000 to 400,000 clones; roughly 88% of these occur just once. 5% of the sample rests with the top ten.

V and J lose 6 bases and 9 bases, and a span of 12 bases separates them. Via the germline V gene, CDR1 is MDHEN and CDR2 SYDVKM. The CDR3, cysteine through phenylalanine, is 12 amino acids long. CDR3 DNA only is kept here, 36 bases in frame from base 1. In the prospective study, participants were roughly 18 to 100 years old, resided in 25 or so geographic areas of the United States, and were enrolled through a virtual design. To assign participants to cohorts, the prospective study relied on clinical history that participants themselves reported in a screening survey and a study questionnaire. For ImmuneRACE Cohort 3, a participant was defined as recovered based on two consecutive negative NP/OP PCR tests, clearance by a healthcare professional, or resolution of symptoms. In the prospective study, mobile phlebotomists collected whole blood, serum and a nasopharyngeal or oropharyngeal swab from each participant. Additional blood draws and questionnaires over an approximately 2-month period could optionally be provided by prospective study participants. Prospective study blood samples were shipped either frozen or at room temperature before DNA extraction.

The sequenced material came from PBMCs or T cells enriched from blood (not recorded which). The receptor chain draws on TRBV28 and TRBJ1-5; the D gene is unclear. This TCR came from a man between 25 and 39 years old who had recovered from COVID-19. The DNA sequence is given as TGTGCCAGCAGGACACCCGCGGGGCCCCAGCATTTT. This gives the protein CASRTPAGPQHF.